Each of the 32 T cell receptor beta chains below was sequenced from the same sample in a study of cytomegalovirus exposure and HLA in healthy donors. Profiled with immunoSEQ multiplex PCR; TCRdb holds only in-frame clones, not every one. The table has around 150,000 clones, around nine tenths seen once. Sequencing was performed on PBMCs. Receptors were obtained from a woman aged 18-30 years in good health and CMV-seropositive.

The chain has TRBV5-4 and TRBJ2-3; D is possibly TRBD1 (6 bases). There are 15 residues in the CDR3. Germline values: CDR1 SGHNT, CDR2 YYREEE (reference sequence). Between the trimmed V and J ends, which lost 0 bases and 0 bases, there was a span of 8 bases. CDR3 coding DNA: TGTGCCAGCAGCTTGGGTGGACAGAGCACAGATACGCAGTATTTT. Encoded protein: CASSLGGQSTDTQYF.

The chain links TRBV7-8 to TRBJ2-1; the D is unclear. V shed 0 bases and J shed 3 bases, with 9 bases lying between them. CDR3 size: 15 residues. Per germline, CDR1 SGHVS and CDR2 FQNEAQ. CDR3 nucleotide sequence: TGTGCCAGCAGCTTAGCGCGAGCAAACTACAATGAGCAGTTCTTC. It specifies CASSLARANYNEQFF.

This clone was detected once. The chain combines TRBV19 with TRBJ1-2, with 9 nucleotides matching TRBD1. This CDR3 is built from 15 residues. Germline CDR1 reads LNHDA; CDR2 reads SQIVND (reference sequence). The J segment lost 2 bases and the V segment lost 4 bases, leaving 5 bases of the junction unmatched. This chain's CDR3 is CASSTQDRGNYGYTF. As DNA, the CDR3 is TGTGCCAGTAGTACTCAGGACAGGGGAAACTATGGCTACACCTTC.

The chain joins TRBV4-1 to TRBJ2-2, with 9 positions matching TRBD1. Germline V lookup: CDR1 MGHRA, CDR2 YSYEKL. The V segment lost 2 bases and the J segment 0 bases; nucleotides outside the gene matches: 4. This CDR3 is built from 17 residues. CDR3 nucleotide sequence: TGCGCCAGCAGCCAAAGAAGACAGGGGGCGAACACCGGGGAGCTGTTTTTT. Translating gives CASSQRRQGANTGELFF.

This clone was observed a few times. The gene calls are TRBV6-5 and TRBJ1-1, with no clear D. Looked up from germline, CDR1 is MNHEY and CDR2 is SVGAGI. The CDR3 runs to 14 residues. V lost 1 base, J lost 2 bases, and 8 bases lay in between. CDR3 nucleotide sequence: TGTGCCAGCAGTTACTTGACAACTAACACTGAAGCTTTCTTT. This translates into CASSYLTTNTEAFF.

The rearrangement joins TRBV6-1 to TRBJ2-7, with TRBD2 identical over 13 bases. This CDR3 spans 15 amino acids. J gave up 6 bases and V 4 bases, and 6 bases lay outside the gene matches. Germline loops: CDR1 MNHNS, CDR2 SASEGT. CDR3 DNA sequence: TGTGCCAGCAGTGTACAGGGACTAGCGGGAATCGAGCAGTACTTC. As protein: CASSVQGLAGIEQYF.

Only one count was recorded for this clone. The chain recombines TRBV7-3 with TRBJ2-3, with 10 bases aligning to TRBD2. The CDR3 consists of 16 residues. V shed 5 bases, J shed 6 bases, and the junction held 11 bases outside the gene matches. The V gene's germline CDR1 is SGHTA and CDR2 FQGTGA. CDR3: CASSALLAGSKDTQYF. The CDR3 DNA is TGTGCCAGCAGCGCACTACTAGCGGGATCCAAGGATACGCAGTATTTT.

The rearrangement links TRBV30 to TRBJ2-1; the D gene is possibly TRBD2 (5 bases). CDR3 size: 12 residues. Germline CDR1 and CDR2: GTSNPN and SVGIG (reference sequence). V was cut by 3 bases and J by 6 bases, with 9 bases left in between. The CDR3 here is CAWSGIVNEQFF. The CDR3 coding sequence is TGTGCCTGGAGCGGGATAGTCAATGAGCAGTTCTTC.

This clone was counted between two and nine times. This chain joins TRBV15 and TRBJ2-7; maybe TRBD2 (6 bases). Trimming shortened V by 2 bases and J by 7 bases, and 18 bases separated the two germline ends. The CDR3 spans 15 residues. Germline CDR1 reads LNHNV; CDR2 reads YYDKDF (reference sequence). CDR3 residues: CATSRPDGTGLEQYF. CDR3 bases: TGTGCCACCAGCAGACCTGACGGGACTGGATTGGAGCAGTACTTC.

The V gene is TRBV27, the J gene TRBJ2-3; unclear D gene. Between the trimmed V and J ends, which lost 1 base and 6 bases, there was a span of 5 bases. This CDR3 comprises 12 residues. Germline CDR1 and CDR2: MNHEY and SMNVEV (reference sequence). The CDR3 loop is CASSLLGDTQYF. CDR3 in DNA: TGTGCCAGCAGTTTATTGGGCGATACGCAGTATTTT.

The chain employs TRBV25-1 and TRBJ2-7; TRBD2 matches at 8 bases. Looked up from germline, CDR1 is MGHDK and CDR2 is SYGVNS. V was clipped by 11 bases and J by 2 bases; unmatched bases: 8. This CDR3 spans 13 amino acids. Here the CDR3 reads CAVLAGGAYEQYF. In DNA, the CDR3 is TGTGCCGTCCTCGCGGGGGGAGCCTACGAGCAGTACTTC.

The gene calls are TRBV30 and TRBJ2-2; a weak D match, TRBD1 (5 bases). Trimming left V 4 bases short and J 3 bases short, with 12 bases between. The CDR3 has 14 residues. The V gene's germline CDR1 is GTSNPN and CDR2 SVGIG (reference sequence). CDR3 amino acids: CAWTKDSYTGELFF. The CDR3 DNA sequence: TGTGCCTGGACAAAAGACAGTTACACCGGGGAGCTGTTTTTT.

The rearrangement joins TRBV7-2 to TRBJ2-7; D remains unclear. The CDR3 is 13 amino acids. The germline V gene encodes CDR1 SGHTA and CDR2 FQGNSA. Trimming took off 5 bases at V and 2 bases at J, with 10 bases between the two ends. The CDR3 DNA follows: TGTGCCAGCAGCGTTCCGTCGGCCTACGAGCAGTACTTC. It yields the protein CASSVPSAYEQYF.

V is TRBV4-2 and J is TRBJ1-2, with 7 bases matching TRBD1. The germline gives CDR1 LGHNA, CDR2 YNFKEQ. The CDR3 totals 15 residues. Trimming at V came to 1 base and at J to 4 bases, leaving 6 bases not matched to a gene. The CDR3, as DNA: TGTGCCAGCAGCCAAGCGACAGGGAGCGGCTATGGCTACACCTTC. Protein product: CASSQATGSGYGYTF.

The rearrangement joins TRBV19 to TRBJ1-1, with a tentative D call TRBD1 (5 bases). This CDR3 region has 14 residues. With 1 base removed from V and 2 bases from J, the gap between germline ends came to 8 bases. Germline values: CDR1 LNHDA, CDR2 SQIVND (reference sequence). Here the CDR3 DNA reads TGTGCCAGTAGTATAGGGCAGGGTAACACTGAAGCTTTCTTT. It codes for CASSIGQGNTEAFF.

On this clone itself: The germline gene is not matched at one end of the junction; a read error may be the cause. V is TRBV27 and J is TRBJ1-1, with 8 nucleotides matching TRBD1. The germline V gene has CDR1 MNHEY and CDR2 SMNVEV (reference sequence). The CDR3 has 12 amino acids. The CDR3 reads CASSLPGQDSIF. CDR3 in DNA: TGTGCCAGCAGTTTACCGGGACAGGATTCCATCTTT.

The gene calls are TRBV5-1 and TRBJ2-2; 16 bases align to TRBD2. This CDR3 has 19 amino acids. With V trimmed by 4 bases and J by 2 bases, 8 bases remained unmatched. Germline CDR1 reads SGHRS; CDR2 reads YFSETQ. This CDR3 reads CASSRGLAGGLENTGELFF. The CDR3, as DNA: TGCGCCAGCAGCAGGGGACTAGCGGGAGGGCTAGAAAACACCGGGGAGCTGTTTTTT.

This rearrangement joins TRBV28 to TRBJ1-5; D gene unclear. V was trimmed by 2 bases and J by 0 bases, leaving 11 bases between them. Per germline, CDR1 MDHEN and CDR2 SYDVKM. The CDR3 consists of 16 residues. In DNA form, the CDR3 reads TGTGCCAGCAGTTTAAGGCGGGTCCTTAGCAATCAGCCCCAGCATTTT. Translated: CASSLRRVLSNQPQHF.

The gene calls are TRBV29-1 and TRBJ2-1; TRBD1 is a possible D gene (6 bases). V dropped 6 bases and J dropped 8 bases, with 17 bases sitting between them. The CDR3 spans 13 residues. The V gene's germline CDR1 is SQVTM and CDR2 ANQGSEA. Here the CDR3 reads CSVPGHRIYEQFF. The CDR3 nucleotides read TGCAGCGTGCCGGGACATAGGATTTATGAGCAGTTCTTC.

This chain connects TRBV21-1 to TRBJ2-1; the DNA was not used to check the table's D call, TRBD2. TRBV21-1 is shown as a pseudogene. The length of the CDR3 is 21 residues. The CDR3 DNA reads as TGTGCCAGCAGCAAAATTCCTAAGGGACTAGCGGACGTTGTGGCCTACAATGAGCAGTTCTTC. It is translated as CASSKIPKGLADVVAYNEQFF.

The chain links TRBV7-6 to TRBJ2-7, with D possibly TRBD2 on 6 matching bases. Between the trimmed V and J ends, which lost 6 bases and 4 bases, there was a span of 19 bases. The CDR3 has 15 residues. Germline CDR1 is SGHVS and CDR2 is FNYEAQ. The CDR3 DNA reads as TGTGCCAGCAGTTCTAAGGGAGGCGACTTATACGAGCAGTACTTC. Protein sequence: CASSSKGGDLYEQYF.

CDR3 nucleotide sequence: TGTGCCAGCAGCTTGACAGGGGACTATGGCTACACCTTC. It is translated as CASSLTGDYGYTF. The chain recombines TRBV7-8 with TRBJ1-2, with 8 bases that match TRBD1. Trimming at V came to 3 bases and at J to 3 bases, leaving 0 bases not matched to a gene. CDR1 and CDR2 (germline): SGHVS, FQNEAQ. This CDR3 contains 13 residues.

The chain recombines TRBV11-2 with TRBJ1-2; 8 nucleotides align to TRBD1. Germline CDR1 and CDR2: SGHAT and FQNNGV. The CDR3 is 14 residues long. V was pared by 6 bases and J by 5 bases, with 8 bases of the junction left unmatched. In nucleotides, the CDR3 is TGTGCCAGCAGTCCCCCCGACAGGGGTTATGGCTACACCTTC. Its protein product is CASSPPDRGYGYTF. The variable domain in full, completed from reference TRBV11-2 and TRBJ1-2, reads EAGVAQSPRYKIIEKRQSVAFWCNPISGHATLYWYQQILGQGPKLLIQFQNNGVVDDSQLPKDRFSAERLKGVDSTLKIQPAKLEDSAVYLCASSPPDRGYGYTFGSGTRLTVV.

The rearrangement uses TRBV6-5 and TRBJ2-6, with 10 bases aligning to TRBD1. The V segment lost 2 bases and the J segment 2 bases; nucleotides outside the gene matches: 0. The CDR3 extends over 16 amino acids. Germline CDR1 MNHEY, CDR2 SVGAGI. The CDR3 region is CASSYGTGAGANVLTF. CDR3 in DNA: TGTGCCAGCAGTTACGGGACAGGGGCTGGGGCCAACGTCCTGACTTTC.

This clone has just a few counts. The chain carries TRBV19 and TRBJ1-1; 9 nucleotides agree with TRBD1. The CDR3 sequence is 15 residues long. Germline V gene sequence: CDR1 LNHDA, CDR2 SQIVND (reference sequence). J lost 7 bases, V lost 4 bases, and 10 bases had no gene match. CDR3 nucleotide sequence: TGTGCCAGTAGTAGCCCGAACAGGGGGCGACTTGAAGCTTTCTTT. Translation: CASSSPNRGRLEAFF.

The chain recombines TRBV5-6 with TRBJ2-7; TRBD2 matches at 13 bases. J lost 0 bases, V lost 4 bases, and 4 bases had no gene match. The CDR3 is 16 residues long. CDR1 and CDR2 from the germline V gene are SGHDT and YYEEEE. CDR3: CASSPRTSGSSYEQYF. The CDR3, as DNA: TGTGCCAGCAGCCCCCGGACTAGCGGGAGCTCCTACGAGCAGTACTTC.

The chain recombines TRBV10-3 with TRBJ2-1; D not certain. Germline V gives CDR1 ENHRY, CDR2 SYGVKD. The ends were cut back, 4 bases at V and 0 bases at J, with 10 bases in the middle. The CDR3 runs to 15 residues. CDR3 in DNA: TGTGCCATCAGTGTGTCCGAGAGCTCCTACAATGAGCAGTTCTTC. It specifies CAISVSESSYNEQFF.

The CDR3 region has the DNA TGTGCCAGCAGCCCCCGGACAGGGGGTGGCTACACCTTC. Amino acids: CASSPRTGGGYTF. This sequence joins TRBV9 and TRBJ1-2; 10 bases are a match to TRBD1. The germline V gene has CDR1 SGDLS and CDR2 YYNGEE. The CDR3 is made up of 13 amino acids. J lost 7 bases, V lost 4 bases, and 4 bases had no gene match.

The chain couples TRBV25-1 to TRBJ2-3, with D tentatively TRBD1 (5 bases). There are 13 residues in the CDR3. Trimming took off 4 bases at V and 6 bases at J, with 11 bases between the two ends. CDR1 and CDR2 (germline): MGHDK, SYGVNS. The chain's CDR3 is CASSGYRFDTQYF. The CDR3 coding sequence is TGTGCCAGCAGTGGGTACAGGTTTGATACGCAGTATTTT.

This sequence joins TRBV28 and TRBJ2-4; 7 bases agree with TRBD2. The CDR3 runs to 15 residues. The germline gives CDR1 MDHEN, CDR2 SYDVKM. The V and J ends lost 3 bases and 6 bases, in that order; junction bases with no gene match: 8. DNA of the CDR3: TGTGCCAGCAGTTTTGGTGGGAGGGCCCCAAACATTCAGTACTTC. As protein: CASSFGGRAPNIQYF. The variable domain in full, completed from reference TRBV28 and TRBJ2-4, reads DVKVTQSSRYLVKRTGEKVFLECVQDMDHENMFWYRQDPGLGLRLIYFSYDVKMKEKGDIPEGYSVSREKKERFSLILESASTNQTSMYLCASSFGGRAPNIQYFGAGTRLSVL.

The CDR3 region is CASSPEDSPRYEQYF. In nucleotides, the CDR3 is TGCGCCAGCAGCCCAGAGGACAGTCCAAGGTACGAGCAGTACTTC. This rearrangement joins TRBV4-1 to TRBJ2-7, with D possibly being TRBD1 (6 bases). Looked up from germline, CDR1 is MGHRA and CDR2 is YSYEKL. The V end lost 4 bases, the J end lost 4 bases, and 17 bases lay between the germline ends. CDR3 length equals 15 residues.

V is TRBV5-1 and J is TRBJ1-1; 9 bases map to TRBD1. Germline V gene data show CDR1 as SGHRS and CDR2 as YFSETQ. The CDR3 is 16 amino acids. J gave up 7 bases and V 4 bases, and 14 bases lay outside the gene matches. The CDR3 bases are TGCGCCAGCAGCACGGGGACAGGGACTTTATCAAGTGAAGCTTTCTTT. The encoded protein is CASSTGTGTLSSEAFF.